This T cell receptor (beta chain) appears in the sequencing data of a study of blood T cell repertoires in COVID-19. Study-wide background: Specimens from acute and convalescent COVID-19 originated in the United States, Italy and Spain. Sources were T cells, B-cell-depleted T cells, or PBMCs; the material itself was cDNA or gDNA.

Here immunoSEQ multiplex PCR was the method, and the copy in TCRdb shows in-frame clones only, minus some. Here the sample spans about 200,000 clones, about 86% being singletons. In its sample, this clone was seen once. Exposed enrollees had met someone with a PCR-confirmed or clinician-diagnosed COVID-19 case at some point within the 2 weeks before study entry. Losses at the gene ends were 4 bases for V and 1 base for J; bases not matched to a gene: 11. Germline CDR1 and CDR2: SGHTA and FQGTGA. The CDR3 covers 18 residues. The chain is built from TRBV7-3 and TRBJ2-3; 10 bases agree with TRBD1. The TCR comes from a woman in her 30s who had been exposed to COVID-19. Sequencing was performed on PBMCs or T cells enriched from blood (not recorded which). In DNA, the CDR3 is TGTGCCAGCAGCTCGGGACAGGGGAGGATTATTGGCACAGATACGCAGTATTTT. The encoded protein is CASSSGQGRIIGTDTQYF.